A selection of T cell receptor beta chains follows, all from one sample in a study of response to subunit inactivated influenza vaccine. MiXCR was run by TCRdb on the RT-PCR reads, yielding one entry per CDR3 protein. The table lists approximately 680,000 distinct CDR3 sequences, 15% to 19% of them singletons. The material was PBMCs from blood, obtained about 12 days after vaccination. The receptors were gathered from a man aged 50-59 years who received an inactivated influenza vaccine. CDR3s include the opening cysteine and the closing phenylalanine or tryptophan.

j_call	v_call	cdr3_aa
TRBJ2-2	TRBV9	CASSVEGTGELFF
TRBJ1-6	TRBV4-3	CASSQDFPGHLNSPLHF
TRBJ1-6	TRBV7-2	CASSPGGINSPLHF
TRBJ2-1	TRBV3-1	CASSQEGLAPRNEQFF
TRBJ2-7	TRBV7-9	CASSPQGKGYEQYF
TRBJ2-3	TRBV7-8	CASSLAEKGSKYF
TRBJ2-3	TRBV7-3	CASSGQGRADTQYF
TRBJ2-7	TRBV15	CATSRDRASREQYF
TRBJ2-3	TRBV19	CASSGTTAGTQYF
TRBJ1-5	TRBV20-1	CSAEQGIGNQPQHF
TRBJ2-3	TRBV3-1	CASRGTADTQYF
TRBJ1-6	TRBV6-2/TRBV6-3	CASSDSGGYNSPLHF
TRBJ2-3	TRBV4-3	CASSLRAGGGTDTQYF
TRBJ1-4	TRBV30	CAWTYTSTNEKLFF
TRBJ2-5	TRBV19	CASSIDQMGQETQYF
TRBJ2-7	TRBV3-1	CASSQSGRYEQYF
TRBJ1-6	TRBV7-2	CASNLDGAGVSPLHF
TRBJ2-7	TRBV6-1	CASRTTGSHYEQYF
TRBJ2-7	TRBV12-3/TRBV12-4	CASSRLRGSNYEQYF
TRBJ2-2	TRBV4-1	CASPRRDTYTGELFF
TRBJ1-2	TRBV29-1	CSVEDPAGGHYGYTF
TRBJ2-1	TRBV28	CASSSQMGLGDEQFF
TRBJ2-7	TRBV7-9	CASSTVRGTGVVEQYF
TRBJ1-3	TRBV12-3/TRBV12-4	CASSLRVGASGNTIYF
TRBJ2-1	TRBV4-2	CASRHTSGTNNEQFF
TRBJ2-7	TRBV28	CASSNPSYEQYF
TRBJ2-1	TRBV20-1	CSARVRVANEQFF
TRBJ2-7	TRBV10-3	CAIATQGAYEQYF
TRBJ1-5	TRBV6-1	CASSGPGQSPNSNQPQHF
TRBJ1-2	TRBV4-3	CASSQDRQDYGYTF
TRBJ2-1	TRBV20-1	CSARGFWGRLAENNEQFF
TRBJ2-7	TRBV11-1	CASSTRDRVGEQYF
TRBJ2-7	TRBV4-1	CASSQRSGGAYEQYF